The entry below gives a single TCR beta chain sequence along with its context. This clonotype has just a few counts. It has no known antigen specificity. The input lacks base qualities; no much larger clone sits a single base away. Donors were a few dozen systemically healthy Caucasian individuals from Russia aged 6 to 90 years. Each donor gave 8 to 10 milliliters of peripheral blood, drawn into EDTA-treated Vacutainer tubes. Ficoll-Paque density-gradient centrifugation was used to isolate PBMCs, with at least 7 million obtained per sample. Total RNA was extracted from PBMCs with Trizol reagent, with at least 6 micrograms obtained per sample. For every donor, an aliquot of PBMCs went through flow cytometry to measure the percentages of naive CD45RAhigh/CD27high T cells. This entry belongs to a study of blood T cells in healthy people across ages (dated by TCRdb to between 2015 and 2017). In the study overall: In model experiments, template switching captured roughly one uniquely barcoded TCR beta cDNA molecule for every two T cells. To track age-related changes in TCR beta repertoire diversity, the study relied on deep sequencing normalized with unique cDNA molecular identifiers. Four age groups were formed from the donors: young (average about 17 years), middle-aged (approximately 39), aged (roughly 56) and long-lived (less than 85). Using the same blood draw, the study looked at two additional independent replicas of 1 million unique cDNA reads for two donors, one aged 18 to 30 and the other aged 80 or older. General conclusions and limits of the study: Bulk unsorted PBMC profiling prevented conclusive comparison of naive and antigen-experienced compartments. Estimates of total diversity from one million sequenced T cells were regarded as lower bounds and underestimates. The CMV infection status of donors was not known, potentially confounding age-related changes in expanded clonotypes. Compared with the aged group, the long-lived group had more naive CD4+ T cells, fewer expanded clones and increased TCR diversity, suggesting age selection. The percentage of naive T cells measured by flow cytometry correlated strongly with observed TCR beta diversity. Observed TCR beta diversity per million T cells fell roughly linearly with age, and a significant reduction was already apparent by age around 36.

In the germline V gene (reference sequence), CDR1 corresponds to LNHNV and CDR2 to YYDKDF. Germline trimming: 0 bases from V, 8 bases from J; junction bases outside gene matches: 7. The CDR3 holds 16 amino acids from the cysteine to the phenylalanine. Left in the record is the CDR3 DNA by itself, 48 bases read in frame from the first base. The protocol used for the library was 5' RACE. Instrument used: Illumina HiSeq 2500. A second PCR of roughly 6 to 11 cycles was run with a J-beta primer mix and a sample-barcoded 5' primer. A template-switch 5' adaptor carrying 12 random nucleotides introduced a unique molecular identifier onto each TCR beta cDNA molecule. Each sample yielded at least 2.5 million CDR3-containing paired-end reads. The Mint cDNA synthesis kit, primed by a TRBC-specific oligonucleotide, was used to synthesize first-strand cDNA from all RNA. Following uracil-DNA glycosylase treatment, a first 18-cycle PCR with universal primers M1SS and BC2_uni_R was performed on all cDNA. In the original analysis: Each sample was normalized by randomly selecting 1 million high-quality reads, each carrying a distinct molecular identifier. Instead of being binned into consensus sequences, reads with shared molecular identifiers were discarded. MiTCR, with a Q25 quality threshold and the strictest error-elimination algorithm, was used for CDR3 identification, clonotype clustering and error correction. A nonparametric unseen species model with Euler transformation was used to estimate a lower bound on total TCR beta diversity. TCRdb handled the public reads itself, with Q25 trimming in fastp and clone calling in MiXCR, and kept productive beta chains. Entries that share a CDR3 protein sequence are merged under the most common genes and DNA. Here the V and J calls rest on TCRdb's processing, not on the authors' analysis. The sample table lists 700,000 to 900,000 distinct CDR3 sequences, 25% to 30% of them with a count of one. The ten largest clones take up about 3% of the sample.

The data also belong to a second study, concerning T cells of mothers and their children. The second study's paper adds: The donors were nine systemically healthy Caucasian individuals, made up of three mothers and their six children. cDNA synthesis used all of the extracted RNA, with approximately 1.4 ug of RNA in each 15 ul reaction. Sample barcodes and 2-4 random nucleotides were added via the M1S primer in the second PCR. Over 9.5 million TCR beta CDR3 reads were obtained for each mother, and millions of reads were obtained for each child. TCR recombination output is similarly shaped by thymic selection in related and unrelated pairs, with a minor effect exerted by inherited differences. Normalized repertoire overlap in related mother-child pairs was always slightly higher than in unrelated mother-child pairs, but the difference was never significant. No persistent microchimeric T cell clones were found, with a detection sensitivity of roughly 99 clones per million clonotypes. To look for features that set related mother-child pairs apart from unrelated individuals, the researchers ran deep NGS to compare the TCR beta repertoires of mothers and children. The mean age was around 40 +/- 4 years for the mothers and approximately 11 +/- 4 years for the children. After adapter ligation was performed with NEBNext reagents, the libraries were sequenced on an Illumina HiSeq 2000 with 100+100 nt paired-end reads. To prevent cross-contamination, the mother and child libraries were prepared a month apart and were sequenced in separate runs. Each donor had between roughly 450,000 and 2,300,000 distinct TCR beta clonotypes identified. Naive TCR beta clonotypes were estimated from low-frequency clonotypes matched to each donor's FACS-determined naive share, without sorting.

The sequence links TRBV15 to TRBJ2-1; TRBD2 lines up with 10 middle nucleotides. Sequenced input: blood. This TCR derives from a boy aged 5-17 years in good health. The DNA sequence is TGTGCCACCAGCAGAGATGTAGCGGGGGGTGCACATGAGCAGTTCTTC. The resulting protein is CATSRDVAGGAHEQFF. With all but the CDR3 taken from the reference TRBV15 and TRBJ2-1 genes, the full variable domain is: DAMVIQNPRYQVTQFGKPVTLSCSQTLNHNVMYWYQQKSSQAPKLLFHYYDKDFNNEADTPDNFQSRRPNTSFCFLDIRSPGLGDTAMYLCATSRDVAGGAHEQFFGPGTRLTVL.